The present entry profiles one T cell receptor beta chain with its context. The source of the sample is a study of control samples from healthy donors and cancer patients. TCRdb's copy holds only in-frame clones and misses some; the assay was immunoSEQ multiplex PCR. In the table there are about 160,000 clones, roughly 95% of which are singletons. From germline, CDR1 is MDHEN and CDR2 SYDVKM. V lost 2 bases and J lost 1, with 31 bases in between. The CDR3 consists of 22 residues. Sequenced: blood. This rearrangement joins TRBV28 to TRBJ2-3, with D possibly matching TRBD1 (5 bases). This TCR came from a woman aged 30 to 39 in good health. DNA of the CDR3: TGTGCCAGCAGTTTACAGCTCCGAGGCGGTGCTGATCAGGGTGGGGGCACAGATACGCAGTATTTT. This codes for CASSLQLRGGADQGGGTDTQYF.